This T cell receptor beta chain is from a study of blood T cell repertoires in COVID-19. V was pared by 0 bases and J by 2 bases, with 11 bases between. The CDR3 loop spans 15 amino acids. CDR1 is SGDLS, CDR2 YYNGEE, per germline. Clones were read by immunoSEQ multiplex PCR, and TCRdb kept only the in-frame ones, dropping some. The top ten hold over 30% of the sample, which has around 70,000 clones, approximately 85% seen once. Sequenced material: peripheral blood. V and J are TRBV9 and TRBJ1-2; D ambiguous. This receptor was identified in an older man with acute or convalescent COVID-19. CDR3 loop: CASSVGWGGNYGYTF. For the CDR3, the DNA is TGTGCCAGCAGCGTAGGATGGGGAGGAAACTATGGCTACACCTTC.